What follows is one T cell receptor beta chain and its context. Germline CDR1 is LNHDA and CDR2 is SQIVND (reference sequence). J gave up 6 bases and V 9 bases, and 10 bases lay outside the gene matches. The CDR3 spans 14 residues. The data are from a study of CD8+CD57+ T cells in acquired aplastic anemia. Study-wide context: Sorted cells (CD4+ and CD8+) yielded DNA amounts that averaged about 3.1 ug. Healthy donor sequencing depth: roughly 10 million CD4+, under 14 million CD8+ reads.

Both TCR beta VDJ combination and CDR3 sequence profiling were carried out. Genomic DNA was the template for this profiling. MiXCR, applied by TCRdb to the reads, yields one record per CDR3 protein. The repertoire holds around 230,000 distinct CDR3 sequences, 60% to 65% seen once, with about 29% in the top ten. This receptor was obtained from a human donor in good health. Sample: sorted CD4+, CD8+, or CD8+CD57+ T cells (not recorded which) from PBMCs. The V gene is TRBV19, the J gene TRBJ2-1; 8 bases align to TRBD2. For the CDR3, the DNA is TGTGCCAGCAGCCCGGGGGGGGCGCGCAATGAGCAGTTCTTC. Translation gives CASSPGGARNEQFF. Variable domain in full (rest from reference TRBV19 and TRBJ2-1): DGGITQSPKYLFRKEGQNVTLSCEQNLNHDAMYWYRQDPGQGLRLIYYSQIVNDFQKGDIAEGYSVSREKKESFPLTVTSAQKNPTAFYLCASSPGGARNEQFFGPGTRLTVL.